This T cell receptor beta chain derives from a study of vaccination effects on CD4 cells after COVID-19. After expansion with viral peptide pools in the ViraFEST assay, antigen-specific CD4+ T cells were sequenced. Following culture for approximately ten days, CD4+ T cells were isolated. Nucleocapsid antibodies stayed negative before and after vaccination, showing no earlier SARS-CoV-2 infection. J was trimmed by 1 base and V by 5 bases; bases with no gene match: 0. The CDR3 extends over 13 amino acids. Assay: immunoSEQ multiplex PCR; the TCRdb copy retains only in-frame clones and omits some. The top ten hold approximately 2.8% of the sample, which has around 60,000 clones, approximately 79% seen once. Of note for this clone: The antigen is undetermined.

The rearrangement uses TRBV12-3 or TRBV12-4 and TRBJ2-3, with TRBD2 matching over 7 bases. The TCR comes from a human donor who received a COVID-19 vaccine. The input for sequencing was CD4+ T cells from PBMCs cultured with HCoV-NL63 spike peptides, taken before COVID-19 vaccination. CDR3 DNA: TGTGCCAGCAGTAGCGGGGGCACAGATACGCAGTATTTT. This gives the protein CASSSGGTDTQYF.